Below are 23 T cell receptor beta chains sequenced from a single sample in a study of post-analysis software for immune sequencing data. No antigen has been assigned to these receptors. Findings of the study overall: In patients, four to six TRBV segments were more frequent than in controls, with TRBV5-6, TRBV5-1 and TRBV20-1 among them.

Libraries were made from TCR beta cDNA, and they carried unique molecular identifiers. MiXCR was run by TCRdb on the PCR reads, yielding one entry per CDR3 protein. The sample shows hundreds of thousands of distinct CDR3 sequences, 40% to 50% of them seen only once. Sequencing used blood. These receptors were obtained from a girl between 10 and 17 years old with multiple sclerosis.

The CDR3 nucleotides are TGTGCCAGCCAACAGACAGCCCAAGAGACCCAGTACTTC. Protein product: CASQQTAQETQYF. The chain joins TRBV18 to TRBJ2-4, with D tentatively TRBD1 (5 bases). Gene TRBJ2-5 matches the end of the DNA better, so the J call may be wrong. This CDR3 comprises 13 residues. The germline V gene encodes CDR1 KGHSH and CDR2 LQKENI.

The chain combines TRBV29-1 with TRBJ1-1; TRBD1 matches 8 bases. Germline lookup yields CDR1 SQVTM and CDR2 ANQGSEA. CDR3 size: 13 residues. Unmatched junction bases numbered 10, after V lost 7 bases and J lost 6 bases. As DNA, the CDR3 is TGCAGCGGCCGTGCAGGGGGCAGGGCTGAAGCTTTCTTT. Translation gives CSGRAGGRAEAFF.

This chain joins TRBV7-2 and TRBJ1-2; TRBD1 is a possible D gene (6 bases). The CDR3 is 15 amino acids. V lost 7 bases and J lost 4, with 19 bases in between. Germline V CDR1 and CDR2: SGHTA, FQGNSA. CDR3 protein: CASNHLTGNLYGYTF. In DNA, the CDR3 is TGTGCCAGCAACCACTTAACAGGGAACCTCTATGGCTACACCTTC.

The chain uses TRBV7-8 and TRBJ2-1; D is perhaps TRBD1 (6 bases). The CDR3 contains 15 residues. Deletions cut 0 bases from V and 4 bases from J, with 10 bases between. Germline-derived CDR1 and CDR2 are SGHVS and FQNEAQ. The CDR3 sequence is CASSLAPGQYNEQFF. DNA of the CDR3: TGTGCCAGCAGCTTAGCTCCGGGACAATACAATGAGCAGTTCTTC.

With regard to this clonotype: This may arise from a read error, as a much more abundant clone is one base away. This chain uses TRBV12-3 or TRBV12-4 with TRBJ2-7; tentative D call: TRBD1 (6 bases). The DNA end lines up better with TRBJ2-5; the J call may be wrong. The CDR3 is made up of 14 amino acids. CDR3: CTSRARGQGETQYF. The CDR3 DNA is TGTACCAGCAGGGCCAGGGGCCAGGGAGAGACCCAGTACTTC.

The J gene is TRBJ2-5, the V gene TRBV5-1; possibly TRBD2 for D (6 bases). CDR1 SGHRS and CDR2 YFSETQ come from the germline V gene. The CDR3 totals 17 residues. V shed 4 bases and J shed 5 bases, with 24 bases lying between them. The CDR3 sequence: CASSRGTIGTKEETQYF. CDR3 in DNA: TGCGCCAGCAGCCGCGGGACGATCGGGACGAAAGAGGAGACCCAGTACTTC.

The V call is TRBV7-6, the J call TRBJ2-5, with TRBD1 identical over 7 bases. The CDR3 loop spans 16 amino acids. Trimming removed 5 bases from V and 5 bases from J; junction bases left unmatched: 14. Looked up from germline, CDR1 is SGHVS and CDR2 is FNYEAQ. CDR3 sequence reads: CASSLDRVTGEETQYF. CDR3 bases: TGTGCCAGCAGCCTGGACAGAGTAACAGGGGAGGAGACCCAGTACTTC.

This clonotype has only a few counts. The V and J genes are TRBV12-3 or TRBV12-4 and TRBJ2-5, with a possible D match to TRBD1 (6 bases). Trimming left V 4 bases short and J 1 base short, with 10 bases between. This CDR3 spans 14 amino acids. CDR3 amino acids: CASSSTGFQETQYF. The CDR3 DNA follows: TGTGCCAGCAGTTCAACAGGGTTCCAAGAGACCCAGTACTTC.

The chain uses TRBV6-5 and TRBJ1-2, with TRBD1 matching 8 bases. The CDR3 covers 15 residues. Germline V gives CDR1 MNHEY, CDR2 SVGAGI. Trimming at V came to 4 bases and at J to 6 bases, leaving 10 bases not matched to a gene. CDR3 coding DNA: TGTGCCAGCAGTTCGCCGGGACAGGCCTCGAATGGCTACACCTTC. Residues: CASSSPGQASNGYTF.

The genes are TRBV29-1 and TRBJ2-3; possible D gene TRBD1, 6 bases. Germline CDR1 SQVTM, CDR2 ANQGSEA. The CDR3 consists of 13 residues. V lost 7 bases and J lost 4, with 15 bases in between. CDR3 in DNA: TGCAGCGCTCAGGGGCTAGCCGCAGATACGCAGTATTTT. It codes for CSAQGLAADTQYF.

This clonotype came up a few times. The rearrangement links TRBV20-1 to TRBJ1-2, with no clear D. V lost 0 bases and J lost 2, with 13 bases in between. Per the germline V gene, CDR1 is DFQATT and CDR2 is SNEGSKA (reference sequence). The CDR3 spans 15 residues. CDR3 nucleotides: TGCAGTGCTAGAGATCCGGCTGAACCCAACTATGGCTACACCTTC. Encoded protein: CSARDPAEPNYGYTF.

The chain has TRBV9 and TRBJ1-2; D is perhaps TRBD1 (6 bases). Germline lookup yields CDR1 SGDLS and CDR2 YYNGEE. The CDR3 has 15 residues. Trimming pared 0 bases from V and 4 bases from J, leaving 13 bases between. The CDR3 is CASSVASGALYGYTF. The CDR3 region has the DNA TGTGCCAGCAGCGTAGCTTCAGGGGCACTCTATGGCTACACCTTC.

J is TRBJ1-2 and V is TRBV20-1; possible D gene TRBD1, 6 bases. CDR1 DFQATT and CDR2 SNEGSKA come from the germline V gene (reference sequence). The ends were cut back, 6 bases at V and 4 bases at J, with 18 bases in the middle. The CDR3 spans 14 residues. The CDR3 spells CSAPDEQGFYGYTF. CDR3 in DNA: TGCAGTGCCCCGGACGAACAGGGCTTCTATGGCTACACCTTC.

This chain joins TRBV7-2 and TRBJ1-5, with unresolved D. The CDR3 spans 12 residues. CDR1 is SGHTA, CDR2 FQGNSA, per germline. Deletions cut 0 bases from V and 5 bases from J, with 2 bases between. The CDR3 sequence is CASSLADQPQHF. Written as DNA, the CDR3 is TGTGCCAGCAGCTTAGCTGATCAGCCCCAGCATTTT. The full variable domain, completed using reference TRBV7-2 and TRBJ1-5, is GAGVSQSPSNKVTEKGKDVELRCDPISGHTALYWYRQSLGQGLEFLIYFQGNSAPDKSGLPSDRFSAERTGGSVSTLTIQRTQQEDSAVYLCASSLADQPQHFGDGTRLSIL.

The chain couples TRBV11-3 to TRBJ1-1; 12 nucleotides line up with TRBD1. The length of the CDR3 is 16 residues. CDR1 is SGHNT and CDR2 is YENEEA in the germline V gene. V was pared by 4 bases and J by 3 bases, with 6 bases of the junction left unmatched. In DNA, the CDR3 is TGTGCCAGCAGCTCGGGACAGGGGGCAAGGCACACTGAAGCTTTCTTT. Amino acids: CASSSGQGARHTEAFF.

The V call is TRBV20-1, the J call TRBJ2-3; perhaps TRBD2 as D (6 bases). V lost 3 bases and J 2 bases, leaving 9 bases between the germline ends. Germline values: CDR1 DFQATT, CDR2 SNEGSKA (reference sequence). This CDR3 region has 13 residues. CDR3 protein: CSARGLLTDTQYF. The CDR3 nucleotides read TGCAGTGCTAGGGGACTTCTCACAGATACGCAGTATTTT.

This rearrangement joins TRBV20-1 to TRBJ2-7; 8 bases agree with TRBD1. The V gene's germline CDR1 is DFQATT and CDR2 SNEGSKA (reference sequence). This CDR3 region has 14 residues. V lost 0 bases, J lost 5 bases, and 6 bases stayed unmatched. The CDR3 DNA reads TGCAGTGCTAGAGATTTAGGACAGGGCCACGAGCAGTACTTC. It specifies CSARDLGQGHEQYF.

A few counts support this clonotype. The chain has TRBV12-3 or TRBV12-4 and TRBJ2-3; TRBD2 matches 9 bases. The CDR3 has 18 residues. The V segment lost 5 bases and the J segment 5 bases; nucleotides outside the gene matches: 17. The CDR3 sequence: CASSLGASGTSTGDTQYF. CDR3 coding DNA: TGTGCCAGCAGTCTGGGGGCTAGCGGGACGTCTACGGGAGATACGCAGTATTTT.

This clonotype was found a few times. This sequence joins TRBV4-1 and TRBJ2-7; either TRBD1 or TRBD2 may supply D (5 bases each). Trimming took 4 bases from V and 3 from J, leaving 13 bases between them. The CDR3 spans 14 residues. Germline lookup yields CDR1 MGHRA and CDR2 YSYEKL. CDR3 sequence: CASSPGPRVYEQYF. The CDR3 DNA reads TGCGCCAGCAGCCCGGGACCGCGCGTCTACGAGCAGTACTTC.

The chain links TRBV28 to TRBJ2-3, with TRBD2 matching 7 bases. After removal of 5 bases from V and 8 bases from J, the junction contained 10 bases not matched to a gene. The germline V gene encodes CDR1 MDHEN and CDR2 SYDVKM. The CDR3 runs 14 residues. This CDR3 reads CASSRGERPPTQYF. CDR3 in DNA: TGTGCCAGCAGTCGGGGGGAACGCCCCCCTACGCAGTATTTT.

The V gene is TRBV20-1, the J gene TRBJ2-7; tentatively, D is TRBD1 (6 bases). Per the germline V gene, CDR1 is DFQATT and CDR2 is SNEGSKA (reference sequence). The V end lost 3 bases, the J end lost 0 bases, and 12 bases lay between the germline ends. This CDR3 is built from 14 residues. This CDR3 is CSASRDTSSYEQYF. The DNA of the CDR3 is TGCAGTGCTAGTAGGGACACTAGCTCCTACGAGCAGTACTTC.

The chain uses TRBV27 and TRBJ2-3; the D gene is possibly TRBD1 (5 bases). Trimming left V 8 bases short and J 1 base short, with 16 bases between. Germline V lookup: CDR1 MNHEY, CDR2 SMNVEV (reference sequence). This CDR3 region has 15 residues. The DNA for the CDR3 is TGTGCCAGCGCGCCGTCCAGGGTTGGCACAGATACGCAGTATTTT. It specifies CASAPSRVGTDTQYF.

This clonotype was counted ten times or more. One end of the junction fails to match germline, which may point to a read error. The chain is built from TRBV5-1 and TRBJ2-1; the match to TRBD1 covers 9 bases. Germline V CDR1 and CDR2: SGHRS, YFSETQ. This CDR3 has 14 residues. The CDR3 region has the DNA TGTGCCAGCAGCCCGGGACAGGGCTACAATGAGCAGTTCTTC. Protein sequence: CASSPGQGYNEQFF.